These T cell receptor beta chains were read from a single sample in a study of blood T cells in healthy people across ages. TCRdb independently ran MiXCR on the 5' RACE reads; one entry per CDR3 protein. In the table there are 800,000 to 950,000 distinct CDR3 sequences, 40% to 60% of which are singletons. The sequenced sample was blood. The source is a young man in good health. Both conserved end residues are part of each CDR3. The D gene is left open where the match is weak. Rows give clone size only sometimes, using once, few, many, or a class for an expanded clone.

j_call clone_size d_call v_call cdr3_aa
TRBJ2-1 few - TRBV11-1 CASSLETEYNEQFF
TRBJ1-5 - TRBD1 TRBV30 CAWDRDRGSNQPQHF
TRBJ2-2 - - TRBV7-2 CASSLGWLPGELFF
TRBJ2-3 many TRBD2 TRBV20-1 CSARDSGAGTDTQYF
TRBJ2-3 - - TRBV3-1 CASSSRVSGLTDTQYF
TRBJ2-5 - - TRBV9 CASSASLSEKETQYF
TRBJ2-4 few - TRBV5-8 CASSHHAGDLAKNIQYF
TRBJ1-2 - - TRBV29-1 CSVEDLEGPSRYNTF
TRBJ2-1 - TRBD1 TRBV6-7 CASTLDSRGHEQFF
TRBJ1-5 few - TRBV20-1 CSARVPESNQPQHF
TRBJ2-3 many TRBD1 TRBV5-1 CASSGGQGADTQYF
TRBJ2-5 - TRBD1 TRBV20-1 CSARNPGQGGETQYF
TRBJ2-7 many - TRBV27 CASSVFGTSEQYF
TRBJ2-5 - TRBD2 TRBV20-1 CSARGGVETQYF
TRBJ2-5 - TRBD2 TRBV30 CAWRRTSGGKETQYF
TRBJ1-4 few - TRBV20-1 CSARELPLGEDEKLFF
TRBJ1-1 - TRBD1 TRBV9 CASSVVGTGGLNTEAFF
TRBJ2-3 - TRBD2 TRBV12-3/TRBV12-4 CASSSGLAGPSDTQYF
TRBJ2-3 - TRBD2 TRBV29-1 CSVEWYGRAGDTQYF
TRBJ2-2 - TRBD1 TRBV27 CASSPRQGPGELFF
TRBJ2-5 few - TRBV7-9 CASSLQQTLQETQYF